Below, 27 T cell receptor beta chains from the same sample are listed, as sequenced in a study of CD8 T cells in Susac syndrome. cDNA came from approximately 0.5 to 1 ug RNA primed by random hexamers. TCRdb reanalysed the immunoSEQ multiplex PCR reads using MiXCR and keeps one entry per CDR3 protein. The sample carries approximately 150,000 distinct CDR3 sequences, roughly 94% recorded once. Sequencing used CD4+ T cells from PBMCs. The origin of the receptors is a human donor in good health.

The chain links TRBV27 to TRBJ2-1; a weak D match, TRBD2 (6 bases). The end of the DNA aligns better with TRBJ2-7, so the J call may be wrong. Germline CDR1 MNHEY, CDR2 SMNVEV (reference sequence). This CDR3 has 15 residues. CDR3 sequence reads: CASTLLGAGTDEQYF. The CDR3 DNA reads TGTGCCAGCACCTTACTAGGTGCGGGAACGGACGAGCAGTACTTC.

The V call is TRBV7-9, the J call TRBJ1-1, with 7 nucleotides matching TRBD1. The germline V gene encodes CDR1 SEHNR and CDR2 FQNEAQ (reference sequence). Losses at the gene ends were 6 bases for V and 7 bases for J; bases not matched to a gene: 14. The CDR3 totals 15 residues. The CDR3 loop reads CASRRPGGGDSEAFF. CDR3 sequence (DNA): TGTGCCAGCAGACGACCAGGGGGAGGGGATAGTGAAGCTTTCTTT.

The chain is built from TRBV4-2 and TRBJ2-7; the match to TRBD2 covers 11 bases. This CDR3 contains 16 residues. In germline, CDR1 is LGHNA, CDR2 YNFKEQ. With 3 bases clipped from V and 4 bases from J, the junction kept 8 bases outside the gene matches. The DNA for the CDR3 is TGTGCCAGCAGCCACGTCGGGACTAGCGGAGAATACGAGCAGTACTTC. It yields the protein CASSHVGTSGEYEQYF.

This CDR3 reads CASSTQGGGTEAFF. CDR3 coding DNA: TGTGCCAGTAGTACACAGGGAGGGGGCACTGAAGCTTTCTTT. The chain links TRBV19 to TRBJ1-1; possible D gene TRBD1, 6 bases. V gave up 4 bases and J gave up 4 bases, with 13 bases separating them. The CDR3 spans 14 residues. Germline CDR1 LNHDA, CDR2 SQIVND (reference sequence).

This clonotype was detected once. The chain joins TRBV11-2 to TRBJ2-3; D not certain. Germline lookup yields CDR1 SGHAT and CDR2 FQNNGV. Trimming removed 1 base at V and 6 bases at J, with 11 bases between. The CDR3 consists of 14 residues. The CDR3 reads CASSLAGLRDTQYF. DNA of the CDR3: TGTGCCAGCAGCTTAGCCGGCCTGAGGGATACGCAGTATTTT.

The rearrangement links TRBV19 to TRBJ1-1; possibly TRBD1 for D (6 bases). Trimming left V 4 bases short and J 1 base short, with 10 bases between. CDR3 length: 14 amino acids. Per germline, CDR1 LNHDA and CDR2 SQIVND (reference sequence). Here the CDR3 DNA reads TGTGCCAGTAGTACCACGGACAGGAACACTGAAGCTTTCTTT. Its protein product is CASSTTDRNTEAFF.

The gene calls are TRBV11-2 and TRBJ2-7; a possible D gene is TRBD2 (5 bases). Germline V gene lookup returns CDR1 SGHAT and CDR2 FQNNGV. This CDR3 comprises 15 residues. V lost 3 bases and J 4 bases, leaving 16 bases between the germline ends. CDR3 nucleotides: TGTGCCAGCAGCTTGGTGGTGGGAGCGGCGTACGAGCAGTACTTC. This sequence encodes CASSLVVGAAYEQYF.

The chain is built from TRBV27 and TRBJ2-3, with 8 bases that match TRBD2. Looked up from germline, CDR1 is MNHEY and CDR2 is SMNVEV (reference sequence). CDR3 length: 15 residues. V gave up 2 bases and J gave up 0 bases; unmatched junction bases: 1. CDR3 residues: CASSLERGSTDTQYF. The CDR3 region has the DNA TGTGCCAGCAGTTTAGAGCGGGGGAGCACAGATACGCAGTATTTT.

This clonotype was seen a single time. The gene calls are TRBV6-6 and TRBJ1-1, with D perhaps matching TRBD1 (6 bases). V lost 4 bases, J lost 4 bases, and 13 bases lay in between. The germline V gene has CDR1 MNHNY and CDR2 SVGAGI (reference sequence). The CDR3 is made up of 14 amino acids. CDR3 DNA: TGTGCCAGCAGTTCCAGGGGCGGGGGCACTGAAGCTTTCTTT. It codes for CASSSRGGGTEAFF.

The chain uses TRBV6-1 and TRBJ1-1, with D maybe TRBD1 (5 bases). CDR1 MNHNS and CDR2 SASEGT come from the germline V gene. Trimming pared 4 bases from V and 1 base from J, leaving 16 bases between. The CDR3 is 16 residues long. CDR3 in DNA: TGTGCCAGCAGTGTGGGGACGTCGGGTGAGAACACTGAAGCTTTCTTT. Its protein is CASSVGTSGENTEAFF.

The J gene is TRBJ1-1, the V gene TRBV2; D is undetermined. This CDR3 contains 13 residues. The V and J ends lost 7 bases and 4 bases respectively, with 13 bases between them. Germline V gives CDR1 SNHLY, CDR2 FYNNEI. The CDR3 loop is CASTKKGLTEAFF. In nucleotides, the CDR3 is TGTGCCAGCACAAAGAAGGGCCTCACTGAAGCTTTCTTT. Supplemented by reference TRBV2 and TRBJ1-1, the full variable domain reads EPEVTQTPSHQVTQMGQEVILRCVPISNHLYFYWYRQILGQKVEFLVSFYNNEISEKSEIFDDQFSVERPDGSNFTLKIRSTKLEDSAMYFCASTKKGLTEAFFGQGTRLTVV.

This clonotype was seen just once. The chain is built from TRBV28 and TRBJ2-4; 9 nucleotides align to TRBD2. CDR3 length equals 14 residues. V lost 6 bases and J lost 8; bases outside the gene matches: 8. Germline V gene sequence: CDR1 MDHEN, CDR2 SYDVKM. In nucleotides, the CDR3 is TGTGCCAGCAGGAACCCGGGACTAGCTTACATTCAGTACTTC. Its translation is CASRNPGLAYIQYF.

The chain recombines TRBV30 with TRBJ1-1; 7 nucleotides agree with TRBD1. Germline loops: CDR1 GTSNPN, CDR2 SVGIG (reference sequence). This CDR3 is built from 16 residues. The ends lost 2 bases at V and 0 bases at J; junction bases unmatched: 9. This CDR3 is CAWSRRGLPMNTEAFF. CDR3 DNA sequence: TGTGCCTGGAGTAGGAGGGGGCTCCCAATGAACACTGAAGCTTTCTTT.

The chain employs TRBV27 and TRBJ1-5; the D gene is possibly TRBD1 (5 bases). Trimming took off 6 bases at V and 3 bases at J, with 15 bases between the two ends. CDR1 is MNHEY, CDR2 SMNVEV, per germline (reference sequence). CDR3 length equals 15 residues. The CDR3 loop reads CASSFVQGLNQPQHF. The CDR3 DNA is TGTGCCAGCAGCTTTGTCCAGGGACTCAATCAGCCCCAGCATTTT.

This chain links TRBV12-3 or TRBV12-4 with TRBJ1-2; 10 bases are shared with TRBD1. Trimming cost V 6 bases and J 4 bases; bases outside gene matches: 8. This CDR3 comprises 15 residues. CDR3 bases: TGTGCCAGCAGATACTCGACAGGGGGCGGCTATGGCTACACCTTC. Protein: CASRYSTGGGYGYTF.

The chain links TRBV7-9 to TRBJ2-1, with D possibly TRBD2 on 7 matching bases. CDR3 length equals 13 residues. From germline, CDR1 is SEHNR and CDR2 FQNEAQ (reference sequence). V dropped 5 bases and J dropped 12 bases, with 17 bases sitting between them. CDR3: CASSPRGGSTQFF. For the CDR3, the DNA is TGTGCCAGCAGCCCAAGGGGGGGGTCCACGCAGTTCTTC.

The V gene is TRBV18, the J gene TRBJ2-5, with D perhaps matching TRBD1 (5 bases). Per the germline V gene, CDR1 is KGHSH and CDR2 is LQKENI. This CDR3 region has 14 residues. V lost 4 bases and J lost 1, with 10 bases in between. The DNA of the CDR3 is TGTGCCAGCTCACAGCAGGGAACCCAAGAGACCCAGTACTTC. It is translated as CASSQQGTQETQYF.

The chain employs TRBV12-3 or TRBV12-4 and TRBJ2-1; 9 bases fit TRBD2. The CDR3 totals 14 residues. V gave up 6 bases and J gave up 5 bases; unmatched junction bases: 5. CDR3 coding DNA: TGTGCCAGCAGGCGACTAGCGGCCAACAATGAGCAGTTCTTC. This encodes CASRRLAANNEQFF.

This rearrangement joins TRBV5-1 to TRBJ2-3; TRBD2 agrees at 11 bases. After removal of 1 base from V and 2 bases from J, the junction contained 12 bases not matched to a gene. Germline CDR1 is SGHRS and CDR2 is YFSETQ. This CDR3 is built from 19 residues. The CDR3 sequence: CASSLLLSSGRVPTDTQYF. The CDR3 DNA follows: TGCGCCAGCAGCTTGTTGCTGAGTAGCGGGAGGGTTCCCACAGATACGCAGTATTTT. Complete variable domain (other parts from reference TRBV5-1 and TRBJ2-3): KAGVTQTPRYLIKTRGQQVTLSCSPISGHRSVSWYQQTPGQGLQFLFEYFSETQRNKGNFPGRFSGRQFSNSRSEMNVSTLELGDSALYLCASSLLLSSGRVPTDTQYFGPGTRLTVL.

J is TRBJ2-1 and V is TRBV20-1, with 8 bases identical to TRBD2. The germline V gene has CDR1 DFQATT and CDR2 SNEGSKA (reference sequence). V was pared by 3 bases and J by 10 bases, with 14 bases of the junction left unmatched. The CDR3 length is 15 residues. CDR3 loop: CSASSGTRSLLEQFF. The CDR3 DNA is TGCAGTGCTAGTTCCGGGACTAGGTCGTTATTGGAGCAGTTCTTC.

V gene TRBV5-1 combines with J gene TRBJ1-1; 8 nucleotides match TRBD1. The J segment lost 11 bases and the V segment lost 4 bases, leaving 16 bases of the junction unmatched. Germline CDR1 SGHRS, CDR2 YFSETQ. The CDR3 consists of 15 residues. CDR3 in DNA: TGCGCCAGCAGCCAAGTGACAGGGGCGCTATCCGTGGCTTTCTTT. Its translation is CASSQVTGALSVAFF.

The V and J genes are TRBV27 and TRBJ2-3; 12 bases agree with TRBD2. The trim removed 6 bases at V and 7 bases at J, leaving 8 bases unmatched. The CDR3 runs to 15 residues. CDR1 and CDR2 (germline): MNHEY, SMNVEV (reference sequence). The CDR3 is CASRLAGGPFNTQYF. CDR3 nucleotides: TGTGCCAGCAGGCTAGCGGGAGGGCCGTTTAATACGCAGTATTTT.

This chain connects TRBV14 to TRBJ2-7; 12 nucleotides agree with TRBD2. The CDR3 spans 13 residues. V lost 11 bases to trimming and J lost 6 bases; unmatched junction nucleotides: 8. Germline loops: CDR1 SGHDN, CDR2 FVKESK. The CDR3 DNA sequence: TGTGCCTTGAAGACTAGCGGGAGACGCGAGCAGTACTTC. Protein sequence: CALKTSGRREQYF.

V is TRBV23-1 and J is TRBJ1-2, with 7 bases lining up with TRBD1. TRBV23-1 is known as an ORF, though its function is uncertain. This CDR3 spans 19 amino acids. Trimming cost V 0 bases and J 0 bases; bases outside gene matches: 13. The CDR3 loop is CASSQSTGRGRFPNYGYTF. As DNA, the CDR3 is TGCGCCAGCAGTCAATCAACGGGAAGGGGGCGATTCCCTAACTATGGCTACACCTTC.

This sequence joins TRBV5-1 and TRBJ1-2; 7 bases map to TRBD1. CDR3 length: 14 amino acids. Germline values: CDR1 SGHRS, CDR2 YFSETQ. The trim removed 4 bases at V and 2 bases at J, leaving 5 bases unmatched. DNA of the CDR3: TGCGCCAGCAGCATCCGGGACAGCAACTATGGCTACACCTTC. It specifies CASSIRDSNYGYTF.

Only one count was recorded for this clonotype. J is TRBJ2-7 and V is TRBV2, with D perhaps assigned TRBD1 or TRBD2 (6 bases each). Trimming pared 6 bases from V and 4 bases from J, leaving 31 bases between. CDR3 size: 19 residues. Germline-derived CDR1 and CDR2 are SNHLY and FYNNEI. As DNA, the CDR3 is TGTGCCAGCAGGGAGCGGGCCCGCTTAAGGGGGAGTCGTCAATACGAGCAGTACTTC. It specifies CASRERARLRGSRQYEQYF.

This sequence joins TRBV6-5 and TRBJ2-6, with a tentative D call TRBD2 (5 bases). This CDR3 contains 18 residues. V was clipped by 6 bases and J by 1 base, with 19 bases between them. Germline CDR1 and CDR2: MNHEY and SVGAGI. The CDR3 reads CASSLASARRSGANVLTF. The CDR3 DNA reads as TGTGCCAGCAGCTTAGCGAGCGCGCGTAGGTCTGGGGCCAACGTCCTGACTTTC.